This entry lists 2 T cell receptor beta chains sequenced from one sample in a study of shared clonotypes between healthy human individuals (dated by TCRdb to 2019 to 2021). Library preparation used the immunoSEQ multiplex PCR assay. As stored in TCRdb, this immuneACCESS dataset retains in-frame rearrangements with V and J assigned. A fraction of the clones does not appear; measured against another copy, unresolved V genes explain less than half of the discrepancy, and the remainder lacks a known reason. The sample yields about 530,000 clones; almost 80% were counted once. The top ten hold approximately 12% of the sample. Specimen: PBMCs. Receptors were obtained from a woman aged 40-49 years in good health. Some clones in this sample may be carry-over from other donors' samples.

V and J are TRBV11-2 and TRBJ2-6; perhaps TRBD2 as D (6 bases). Deletions cut 6 bases from V and 0 bases from J, with 9 bases between. The germline CDR1 and CDR2 sequences are SGHAT and FQNNGV. The CDR3 is 15 residues long. The DNA of the CDR3 is TGTGCCAGCAGTACCGGGAGCTCTGGGGCCAACGTCCTGACTTTC. It specifies CASSTGSSGANVLTF.

The chain is built from TRBV18 and TRBJ1-3, with 7 nucleotides matching TRBD1. Germline values: CDR1 KGHSH, CDR2 LQKENI. This CDR3 region has 17 residues. Germline trimming cut 2 bases from V and 4 bases from J; bases unmatched to any gene: 11. CDR3 in DNA: TGTGCCAGCTCACCATCCATCCCAGGGGGTCCGGGAAACACCATATATTTT. As protein: CASSPSIPGGPGNTIYF.